The T cell receptor (beta chain) under discussion was sequenced for a study of blood T cell repertoires in COVID-19. For the study at large: Donors in the United States, Italy and Spain gave samples during acute or convalescent COVID-19. PBMCs, B-cell-depleted T cells, or T cells provided the cDNA or gDNA that made up the material.

Authors' methods: Estimation of nucleated cell counts was performed using reference gene primer amplification. Measured with immunoSEQ multiplex PCR; TCRdb has only the in-frame clones, and not every one. Clone size and V and J calls were adopted from that table, with D and trimming inferred from the DNA. The sample holds just over 95,000 clones, 85% to 90% seen once. The CDR3 is 15 residues long. The germline V gene encodes CDR1 LGHDT and CDR2 YNNKEL (reference sequence). V was clipped by 2 bases and J by 3 bases, with 13 bases between them. Sequencing was done on a sample of peripheral blood. The clonotype comes from a human donor in a cohort sampled during active COVID-19. This chain connects TRBV3-1 (or the pseudogene TRBV3-2) to TRBJ1-1, with D hard to call. CDR3 coding DNA: TGTGCCAGCAGCCAAACCCCCGGGGTACACACTGAAGCTTTCTTT. This sequence encodes CASSQTPGVHTEAFF.